These T cell receptor beta chains were read from a single sample in a study of CD4 T cells in relation to SARS-CoV-2 and coronaviruses. Sequencing was performed with immunoSEQ multiplex PCR; in TCRdb, only in-frame clones are kept and a portion is missing. Counted here are 15,000 to 20,000 clones, about 80% occurring once; the ten biggest clones make up roughly 10%. For these receptors, no antigen is known. Sequenced sample: CD4+ T cells from PBMCs, cultured in vitro. These TCRs come from a human donor in good health. The CDR3 runs from the conserved cysteine through the conserved F or W. The order of the fields is CDR3 DNA, CDR3 protein, J gene, V gene, CDR3 length, clone size, D gene. A D gene is named only where the DNA matches it firmly. A clone size is listed for some rows: how often the clone was seen (once, few, many), or a class if it is expanded.

CDR3nt: TGCGCCAGCAGCCAAGATCCCGGGCTCGGAAACACCATATATTTT; CDR3aa: CASSQDPGLGNTIYF; j_gene: TRBJ1-3; v_gene: TRBV4-3; len: 15; abundance: few; d_gene: NA
CDR3nt: TGTGCCAGCAGCTTAGCGAGGACTAGAGGGCAGGACACCGGGGAGCTGTTTTTT; CDR3aa: CASSLARTRGQDTGELFF; j_gene: TRBJ2-2; v_gene: TRBV7-6; len: 18; abundance: NA; d_gene: TRBD2
CDR3nt: TGTGCCAGCAGCCAAGATTGGGGGAATCAGCCCCAGCATTTT; CDR3aa: CASSQDWGNQPQHF; j_gene: TRBJ1-5; v_gene: TRBV3-1/TRBV3-2; len: 14; abundance: NA; d_gene: NA
CDR3nt: TGTGCTGTCGAAGCCGAGCCTTCGGGAAACACCATATATTTT; CDR3aa: CAVEAEPSGNTIYF; j_gene: TRBJ1-3; v_gene: TRBV11-3; len: 14; abundance: NA; d_gene: NA
CDR3nt: TGTGCCAGCAGTGAAGCGGTTGCGGGGGCTGGAAACACCATATATTTT; CDR3aa: CASSEAVAGAGNTIYF; j_gene: TRBJ1-3; v_gene: TRBV6-1; len: 16; abundance: few; d_gene: NA
CDR3nt: TGCGCCAGCAGCCAAGACCCCCCGGGCCGAAGGGTTTCACCCCTCCACTTT; CDR3aa: CASSQDPPGRRVSPLHF; j_gene: TRBJ1-6; v_gene: TRBV4-1; len: 17; abundance: NA; d_gene: NA
CDR3nt: TGCGCCAGCAGTGATAGGGACTCGGACCGGGGGACCCAGTACTTC; CDR3aa: CASSDRDSDRGTQYF; j_gene: TRBJ2-5; v_gene: TRBV10-2; len: 15; abundance: NA; d_gene: NA
CDR3nt: TGTGCCAGCAGCTCCGGCCCGACTAGCGGGGGAAACAATGAGCAGTTCTTC; CDR3aa: CASSSGPTSGGNNEQFF; j_gene: TRBJ2-1; v_gene: TRBV7-3; len: 17; abundance: NA; d_gene: TRBD2
CDR3nt: TGTGCCAGCAGTTTCGGGCAGAACACTGAAGCTTTCTTT; CDR3aa: CASSFGQNTEAFF; j_gene: TRBJ1-1; v_gene: TRBV6-5; len: 13; abundance: NA; d_gene: NA
CDR3nt: TGTGCCAGTAACCGGGACCTCACAGATACGCAGTATTTT; CDR3aa: CASNRDLTDTQYF; j_gene: TRBJ2-3; v_gene: TRBV19; len: 13; abundance: NA; d_gene: NA
CDR3nt: TGTGCCAGCAGCTTATCTCACGCAGCCGGGGAGCTGTTTTTT; CDR3aa: CASSLSHAAGELFF; j_gene: TRBJ2-2; v_gene: TRBV11-2; len: 14; abundance: NA; d_gene: NA
CDR3nt: TGTGCCAGCAGCTTGTCTAGCGGAAACACAGATACGCAGTATTTT; CDR3aa: CASSLSSGNTDTQYF; j_gene: TRBJ2-3; v_gene: TRBV5-4; len: 15; abundance: NA; d_gene: TRBD2
CDR3nt: TGCAGTGCTGCATCAGCCGGGGAGCTGTTTTTT; CDR3aa: CSAASAGELFF; j_gene: TRBJ2-2; v_gene: TRBV20-1; len: 11; abundance: few; d_gene: NA
CDR3nt: TGTGCCAGCAGCCTCACTGGGGCCAACGTCCTGACTTTC; CDR3aa: CASSLTGANVLTF; j_gene: TRBJ2-6; v_gene: TRBV7-3; len: 13; abundance: few; d_gene: NA
CDR3nt: TGTGCCATCAGTGACTCGGGCGATTCACCCCTCCACTTT; CDR3aa: CAISDSGDSPLHF; j_gene: TRBJ1-6; v_gene: TRBV10-3; len: 13; abundance: NA; d_gene: NA
CDR3nt: TGTGCTAGTGGTTTGGACAGGGCCACAGATACGCAGTATTTT; CDR3aa: CASGLDRATDTQYF; j_gene: TRBJ2-3; v_gene: TRBV12-5; len: 14; abundance: NA; d_gene: NA
CDR3nt: TGTGCCAGCCGTTCCGGGGGTGAGGAGACCCAGTACTTC; CDR3aa: CASRSGGEETQYF; j_gene: TRBJ2-5; v_gene: TRBV19; len: 13; abundance: NA; d_gene: NA
CDR3nt: TGTGCCAGCAGATCGGGACTCAGGGGGACCCAGTACTTC; CDR3aa: CASRSGLRGTQYF; j_gene: TRBJ2-5; v_gene: TRBV3-1/TRBV3-2; len: 13; abundance: NA; d_gene: NA
CDR3nt: TGTGCCAGCAGCCCCCTGGGAACTGAGCAGTTCTTC; CDR3aa: CASSPLGTEQFF; j_gene: TRBJ2-1; v_gene: TRBV3-1/TRBV3-2; len: 12; abundance: NA; d_gene: NA
CDR3nt: TGCGCCAGCAGCTTGGTAGGGGGGGCCACCTACGAGCAGTACTTC; CDR3aa: CASSLVGGATYEQYF; j_gene: TRBJ2-7; v_gene: TRBV5-1; len: 15; abundance: NA; d_gene: NA
CDR3nt: TGTGCCAGCAGCTTCTCGATGGCGGGGTTACAAGAGACCCAGTACTTC; CDR3aa: CASSFSMAGLQETQYF; j_gene: TRBJ2-5; v_gene: TRBV7-2; len: 16; abundance: NA; d_gene: NA
CDR3nt: TGTGCCAGCAGCTTGTCATCCGAAGCTTTCTTT; CDR3aa: CASSLSSEAFF; j_gene: TRBJ1-1; v_gene: TRBV7-2; len: 11; abundance: few; d_gene: NA
CDR3nt: TGCGCCAGCCGGGGGGAGGCGAACACCGGGGAGCTGTTTTTT; CDR3aa: CASRGEANTGELFF; j_gene: TRBJ2-2; v_gene: TRBV5-1; len: 14; abundance: NA; d_gene: TRBD2
CDR3nt: TGCGCCAGCAGTGAGCAGGGATCCACTGAAGCTTTCTTT; CDR3aa: CASSEQGSTEAFF; j_gene: TRBJ1-1; v_gene: TRBV10-2; len: 13; abundance: NA; d_gene: NA
CDR3nt: TGTGCCAGCAGCTTCAGACAGGGGGGGTCCGGGGAGCTGTTTTTT; CDR3aa: CASSFRQGGSGELFF; j_gene: TRBJ2-2; v_gene: TRBV7-2; len: 15; abundance: NA; d_gene: TRBD1
CDR3nt: TGCGCCAGCAGCTTGGCCACGCTAGACTACGAGCAGTACTTC; CDR3aa: CASSLATLDYEQYF; j_gene: TRBJ2-7; v_gene: TRBV5-1; len: 14; abundance: NA; d_gene: NA
CDR3nt: TGTGCCATCAGCCCTACCGGAGTAGGGGGGGCCGATACGCAGTATTTT; CDR3aa: CAISPTGVGGADTQYF; j_gene: TRBJ2-3; v_gene: TRBV10-3; len: 16; abundance: NA; d_gene: NA
CDR3nt: TGTGCCAGCAGCTTAGGAGCAGGGCTGGAAACTGAAGCTTTCTTT; CDR3aa: CASSLGAGLETEAFF; j_gene: TRBJ1-1; v_gene: TRBV7-9; len: 15; abundance: NA; d_gene: NA
CDR3nt: TGTGCCAGCAGCTTAGTAGCCGCGGGGGGGGGTTCAGATACGCAGTATTTT; CDR3aa: CASSLVAAGGGSDTQYF; j_gene: TRBJ2-3; v_gene: TRBV7-2; len: 17; abundance: NA; d_gene: TRBD2
CDR3nt: TGTGCCAGCAGCTTGGTGGCCCCCCCCACAGATACGCAGTATTTT; CDR3aa: CASSLVAPPTDTQYF; j_gene: TRBJ2-3; v_gene: TRBV5-4; len: 15; abundance: NA; d_gene: NA
CDR3nt: TGTGCCAGCAGTTCCGGGACAGCTAACTATGGCTACACCTTC; CDR3aa: CASSSGTANYGYTF; j_gene: TRBJ1-2; v_gene: TRBV6-5; len: 14; abundance: NA; d_gene: TRBD1
CDR3nt: TGTGCCAGCAGTAAAAGACTAGCGGAGAACCAAGAGACCCAGTACTTC; CDR3aa: CASSKRLAENQETQYF; j_gene: TRBJ2-5; v_gene: TRBV6-2/TRBV6-3; len: 16; abundance: few; d_gene: TRBD2
CDR3nt: TGCGCCAGCAGCCAAGCGGGACAGACGTTCTATGGCTACACCTTC; CDR3aa: CASSQAGQTFYGYTF; j_gene: TRBJ1-2; v_gene: TRBV4-1; len: 15; abundance: NA; d_gene: TRBD1
CDR3nt: TGTGCCAGCAGCCCCCGCGTTGACAATGAGCAGTTCTTC; CDR3aa: CASSPRVDNEQFF; j_gene: TRBJ2-1; v_gene: TRBV7-3; len: 13; abundance: NA; d_gene: NA
CDR3nt: TGTGCCAGCAGCCCGGGACTAGCGGCCGGGGAGCTGTTTTTT; CDR3aa: CASSPGLAAGELFF; j_gene: TRBJ2-2; v_gene: TRBV7-2; len: 14; abundance: few; d_gene: TRBD2
CDR3nt: TGTGCCAGCATGGAAAGAGGACAGACAAATTCACCCCTCCACTTT; CDR3aa: CASMERGQTNSPLHF; j_gene: TRBJ1-6; v_gene: TRBV2; len: 15; abundance: once; d_gene: NA
CDR3nt: TGTGCCAGCGGGACCGTGAATAACGGGATTCCCGGAGGGTACGAGCAGTACTTC; CDR3aa: CASGTVNNGIPGGYEQYF; j_gene: TRBJ2-7; v_gene: TRBV21-1; len: 18; abundance: NA; d_gene: NA
CDR3nt: TGTGCCAGCAGTGATTATAGGGGGCCCTACGAGCAGTACTTC; CDR3aa: CASSDYRGPYEQYF; j_gene: TRBJ2-7; v_gene: TRBV2; len: 14; abundance: few; d_gene: TRBD1
CDR3nt: TGTGCCAGCAGCCCCGAACTAAGGGTTACCGAAGCTTTCTTT; CDR3aa: CASSPELRVTEAFF; j_gene: TRBJ1-1; v_gene: TRBV5-5; len: 14; abundance: NA; d_gene: NA
CDR3nt: TGTGCCAGCAGTCCCTGGCGGCTAGCGGGACCCGAGCAGTACTTC; CDR3aa: CASSPWRLAGPEQYF; j_gene: TRBJ2-7; v_gene: TRBV11-2; len: 15; abundance: NA; d_gene: TRBD2
CDR3nt: TGTGCCTGGAGTGTTACGGGTCAACTGGGGGAAAAACTGTTTTTT; CDR3aa: CAWSVTGQLGEKLFF; j_gene: TRBJ1-4; v_gene: TRBV30; len: 15; abundance: NA; d_gene: NA
CDR3nt: TGCGCCAGCAGCTACTTGACTACCTCGACGGGGGAGCAGTACTTC; CDR3aa: CASSYLTTSTGEQYF; j_gene: TRBJ2-7; v_gene: TRBV4-3; len: 15; abundance: NA; d_gene: NA
CDR3nt: TGTGCCAGCAGCTGGGGCGGGGGATGGAATTCACCCCTCCACTTT; CDR3aa: CASSWGGGWNSPLHF; j_gene: TRBJ1-6; v_gene: TRBV7-9; len: 15; abundance: once; d_gene: NA
CDR3nt: TGCGCCAGCACGGAGCCCGGGCCATTACCGACAGCCAAAAACATTCAGTACTTC; CDR3aa: CASTEPGPLPTAKNIQYF; j_gene: TRBJ2-4; v_gene: TRBV10-1; len: 18; abundance: NA; d_gene: NA
CDR3nt: TGCGCCAGCAGCCAAGCGCTGAACCTTGGGGACGAGCAGTACTTC; CDR3aa: CASSQALNLGDEQYF; j_gene: TRBJ2-7; v_gene: TRBV4-3; len: 15; abundance: NA; d_gene: NA
CDR3nt: TGTGCCAGCAGCTACGGGAGCGGGACAGGGTATGAAAAACTGTTTTTT; CDR3aa: CASSYGSGTGYEKLFF; j_gene: TRBJ1-4; v_gene: TRBV7-9; len: 16; abundance: NA; d_gene: TRBD1
CDR3nt: TGTGCCAGCAGTCAATCTCCAGGGGTCGGGGAGCTGTTTTTT; CDR3aa: CASSQSPGVGELFF; j_gene: TRBJ2-2; v_gene: TRBV6-4; len: 14; abundance: NA; d_gene: NA
CDR3nt: TGTGCCAGCAGCCAGGGCTACGAGCAGTACTTC; CDR3aa: CASSQGYEQYF; j_gene: TRBJ2-7; v_gene: TRBV14; len: 11; abundance: NA; d_gene: NA
CDR3nt: TGTGCCAGCAGCGCCGGGACAGACTATGGCTACACCTTC; CDR3aa: CASSAGTDYGYTF; j_gene: TRBJ1-2; v_gene: TRBV5-4; len: 13; abundance: few; d_gene: TRBD1
CDR3nt: TGTGCCAGCAGCCAACGCTATGACAGGGGTAATGAAAAACTGTTTTTT; CDR3aa: CASSQRYDRGNEKLFF; j_gene: TRBJ1-4; v_gene: TRBV7-6; len: 16; abundance: few; d_gene: TRBD1
CDR3nt: TGTGCCAGCCGCGTATCAACGGCCACTAGCGGACTCTACGAGCAGTACTTC; CDR3aa: CASRVSTATSGLYEQYF; j_gene: TRBJ2-7; v_gene: TRBV7-2; len: 17; abundance: NA; d_gene: TRBD2
CDR3nt: TGTGCCAGCAGCCCGGACAGGAGAGCCTACGAGCAGTACTTC; CDR3aa: CASSPDRRAYEQYF; j_gene: TRBJ2-7; v_gene: TRBV5-6; len: 14; abundance: NA; d_gene: TRBD1
CDR3nt: TGTGCCAGCAGCTTGGCCAAGGCAGGTAGCAATCAGCCCCAGCATTTT; CDR3aa: CASSLAKAGSNQPQHF; j_gene: TRBJ1-5; v_gene: TRBV5-8; len: 16; abundance: NA; d_gene: NA
CDR3nt: TGTGCCAGCAGCTTGGGATCAACCACCGGGGAGCTGTTTTTT; CDR3aa: CASSLGSTTGELFF; j_gene: TRBJ2-2; v_gene: TRBV11-3; len: 14; abundance: NA; d_gene: NA